Presented here are 24 T cell receptor beta chains from one specimen sequenced in a study of blood T cell repertoires in COVID-19. Method: immunoSEQ multiplex PCR; TCRdb's copy keeps in-frame clones and lacks some. The sample consists of over 150,000 clones, 75% to 90% of them appearing once. Sequenced sample: peripheral blood. Every receptor here comes from a woman aged 55-75 years with acute or convalescent COVID-19.

This chain uses TRBV4-1 with TRBJ1-1, with TRBD1 matching 7 bases. The CDR3 contains 14 residues. V was clipped by 4 bases and J by 0 bases; unmatched bases: 2. Germline-derived CDR1 and CDR2 are MGHRA and YSYEKL. CDR3 nucleotides: TGCGCCAGCAGCCCAGGGGGGTTGAACACTGAAGCTTTCTTT. Its translation: CASSPGGLNTEAFF.

V usage is TRBV6-5 and J usage is TRBJ1-3; no clear D. Germline V lookup: CDR1 MNHEY, CDR2 SVGAGI. V was trimmed by 6 bases and J by 2 bases, leaving 8 bases between them. CDR3 length: 13 amino acids. CDR3 sequence: CASRRTAGNTIYF. The CDR3 DNA follows: TGTGCCAGCAGGCGTACTGCTGGAAACACCATATATTTT.

This chain links TRBV7-2 with TRBJ2-1; D might be TRBD1 (5 bases). The CDR3 spans 16 residues. V was cut by 1 base and J by 5 bases, with 15 bases left in between. The germline V gene has CDR1 SGHTA and CDR2 FQGNSA. The CDR3 region is CASSLGSFRGDNEQFF. The CDR3 DNA reads as TGTGCCAGCAGCTTAGGCTCTTTTAGGGGCGACAATGAGCAGTTCTTC.

CDR3 amino acids: CASSHNSGFAYF. Here the CDR3 DNA reads TGTGCCAGCAGCCACAACTCGGGGTTTGCGTACTTC. The chain couples TRBV7-8 to TRBJ2-7; perhaps TRBD2 as D (5 bases). The germline V gene encodes CDR1 SGHVS and CDR2 FQNEAQ. The CDR3 runs to 12 residues. The germline V and J ends were trimmed by 5 bases and 12 bases, with 17 bases remaining between them.

The V gene is TRBV18, the J gene TRBJ1-4, with D unresolved. Germline CDR1 and CDR2: KGHSH and LQKENI. Trimming took off 2 bases at V and 8 bases at J, with 12 bases between the two ends. This CDR3 is 14 amino acids long. This CDR3 is CASSPGQSQEKLFF. CDR3 nucleotide sequence: TGTGCCAGCTCACCAGGCCAATCGCAGGAAAAACTGTTTTTT. The full variable domain, with the rest looked up from reference TRBV18 and TRBJ1-4, is NAGVMQNPRHLVRRRGQEARLRCSPMKGHSHVYWYRQLPEEGLKFMVYLQKENIIDESGMPKERFSAEFPKEGPSILRIQQVVRGDSAAYFCASSPGQSQEKLFFGSGTQLSVL.

About this clone: An end of the junction does not agree with germline; a read error may underlie this. V gene TRBV7-7 combines with J gene TRBJ2-5; 13 nucleotides align to TRBD2. Per germline, CDR1 SSHAT and CDR2 FNYEAQ (reference sequence). The CDR3 has 16 amino acids. CDR3 protein: CASSLGLAGPQETQYF. The CDR3 bases are TGTGCTAGCAGCTTGGGACTAGCGGGGCCTCAAGAGACCCAGTACTTC.

The rearrangement joins TRBV5-4 to TRBJ2-2, with D perhaps TRBD2 (5 bases). CDR1 is SGHNT and CDR2 is YYREEE in the germline V gene (reference sequence). The CDR3 is 15 amino acids. Trimming left V 4 bases short and J 0 bases short, with 10 bases between. Here the CDR3 reads CASSPPGANTGELFF. The CDR3 DNA sequence: TGTGCCAGCAGCCCTCCCGGGGCGAACACCGGGGAGCTGTTTTTT.

The genes are TRBV4-3 and TRBJ2-7, with a tentative D call TRBD1 (6 bases). The CDR3 contains 14 residues. The germline V gene has CDR1 LGHNA and CDR2 YSLEER. Trimming left V 0 bases short and J 11 bases short, with 17 bases between. CDR3 sequence reads: CASSQDFRDRHKYF. Written as DNA, the CDR3 is TGCGCCAGCAGCCAAGATTTCCGAGACAGGCACAAGTACTTC.

The CDR3: CASSFGQKGNEQFF. CDR3 in DNA: TGCGCCAGCAGCTTCGGACAGAAAGGGAATGAGCAGTTCTTC. This chain connects TRBV5-1 to TRBJ2-1; possible D gene TRBD1, 6 bases. There are 14 residues in the CDR3. Germline CDR1 reads SGHRS; CDR2 reads YFSETQ. With 2 bases removed from V and 7 bases from J, the gap between germline ends came to 13 bases.

The chain has TRBV7-9 and TRBJ1-4, with 7 bases identical to TRBD1. In germline, CDR1 is SEHNR, CDR2 FQNEAQ (reference sequence). The junction had 3 bases not matched to a gene; V was cut back by 5 bases and J by 0 bases. The length of the CDR3 is 15 residues. This CDR3 is CASSLGTATNEKLFF. DNA for the CDR3: TGTGCCAGCAGCCTAGGGACAGCAACTAATGAAAAACTGTTTTTT.

The CDR3 is CASSQGPRDRVYEQYF. The CDR3 DNA follows: TGCGCCAGCAGCCAAGGACCCCGGGACAGGGTGTACGAGCAGTACTTC. The chain combines TRBV4-1 with TRBJ2-7; 9 bases align to TRBD1. CDR1 is MGHRA and CDR2 is YSYEKL in the germline V gene. CDR3 length: 16 amino acids. With 1 base clipped from V and 4 bases from J, the junction kept 8 bases outside the gene matches.

The chain joins TRBV12-3 or TRBV12-4 to TRBJ1-1; D is uncertain. CDR3 length: 12 amino acids. V shed 2 bases and J shed 5 bases, with 6 bases lying between them. CDR3 sequence reads: CASSLIGTEAFF. Here the CDR3 DNA reads TGTGCCAGCAGTTTAATCGGGACTGAAGCTTTCTTT.

This chain uses TRBV4-3 with TRBJ1-2; the match to TRBD1 covers 7 bases. This CDR3 comprises 15 residues. The V gene's germline CDR1 is LGHNA and CDR2 YSLEER. V lost 3 bases to trimming and J lost 0 bases; unmatched junction nucleotides: 4. CDR3 sequence: CASSHPGTANYGYTF. The DNA for the CDR3 is TGCGCCAGCAGCCACCCCGGGACAGCTAACTATGGCTACACCTTC.

The gene calls are TRBV20-1 and TRBJ2-5; D is perhaps TRBD2 (5 bases). The CDR3 extends over 11 amino acids. Germline V gene lookup returns CDR1 DFQATT and CDR2 SNEGSKA (reference sequence). V was trimmed by 3 bases and J by 4 bases, leaving 6 bases between them. DNA for the CDR3: TGCAGTGCTAGCGGGATAGAGACCCAGTACTTC. Protein: CSASGIETQYF.

The rearrangement joins TRBV21-1 to TRBJ2-7; the DNA was not compared with TRBD1, the D call given in the table. TRBV21-1 is deemed a pseudogene. The CDR3 spans 15 residues. CDR3 sequence: CASSTRQGISYEQYF. CDR3 in DNA: TGTGCCAGCAGCACCCGACAGGGAATATCCTACGAGCAGTACTTC.

J is TRBJ2-5 and V is TRBV6-5; 7 bases map to TRBD2. CDR3 length: 13 residues. Germline V gives CDR1 MNHEY, CDR2 SVGAGI. The junction had 5 bases not matched to a gene; V was cut back by 6 bases and J by 4 bases. The CDR3 coding sequence is TGTGCCAGCAGGGGAGGGTTGGGAGAGACCCAGTACTTC. The encoded protein is CASRGGLGETQYF.

The V call is TRBV19, the J call TRBJ1-1; maybe TRBD1 (6 bases). V was clipped by 10 bases and J by 0 bases, with 15 bases between them. Germline V lookup: CDR1 LNHDA, CDR2 SQIVND (reference sequence). The CDR3 consists of 14 residues. The DNA of the CDR3 is TGTGCCACAAACTCGGGACATCTGAACACTGAAGCTTTCTTT. This translates into CATNSGHLNTEAFF.

The chain recombines TRBV5-1 with TRBJ2-5; TRBD1 matches at 9 bases. V trimming: 4 bases; J trimming: 2 bases; junction bases outside the gene matches: 6. From germline, CDR1 is SGHRS and CDR2 YFSETQ. This CDR3 is 15 amino acids long. The CDR3 protein is CASSQGDRAQETQYF. DNA for the CDR3: TGCGCCAGCAGCCAAGGGGACAGGGCGCAAGAGACCCAGTACTTC.

V gene TRBV6-6 combines with J gene TRBJ1-2; D is uncertain. The germline V gene encodes CDR1 MNHNY and CDR2 SVGAGI (reference sequence). With 6 bases removed from V and 3 bases from J, the gap between germline ends came to 20 bases. The length of the CDR3 is 16 residues. The CDR3 sequence: CASRKVGEVPHYGYTF. The CDR3 DNA follows: TGTGCCAGCAGGAAGGTCGGAGAGGTGCCCCACTATGGCTACACCTTC.

The V gene is TRBV19, the J gene TRBJ1-5, with TRBD1 matching over 10 bases. V shed 6 bases and J 6 bases; nucleotides not matched to a gene: 8. The CDR3 is made up of 15 amino acids. Per germline, CDR1 LNHDA and CDR2 SQIVND (reference sequence). CDR3 protein: CASSSDRGLGQPQHF. As DNA, the CDR3 is TGTGCCAGTAGCTCCGACAGGGGGCTTGGTCAGCCCCAGCATTTT.

The V gene is TRBV5-1, the J gene TRBJ1-2; maybe TRBD1 (6 bases). This CDR3 contains 14 residues. V was cut by 0 bases and J by 4 bases, with 10 bases left in between. Germline assignment: CDR1 SGHRS and CDR2 YFSETQ. In DNA form, the CDR3 reads TGCGCCAGCAGCTTGGGTGGACAGCCCTATGGCTACACCTTC. This sequence encodes CASSLGGQPYGYTF. Full variable domain (missing parts from reference TRBV5-1 and TRBJ1-2): KAGVTQTPRYLIKTRGQQVTLSCSPISGHRSVSWYQQTPGQGLQFLFEYFSETQRNKGNFPGRFSGRQFSNSRSEMNVSTLELGDSALYLCASSLGGQPYGYTFGSGTRLTVV.

V usage is TRBV3-1 (or the pseudogene TRBV3-2) and J usage is TRBJ2-5; the D gene is possibly TRBD1 (5 bases). CDR1 and CDR2 (germline): LGHDT, YNNKEL (reference sequence). Trimming took off 4 bases at V and 4 bases at J, with 13 bases between the two ends. The CDR3 length is 14 residues. The CDR3 sequence is CASSPSPGLETQYF. The CDR3 DNA reads as TGTGCCAGCAGCCCTTCCCCAGGGTTAGAGACCCAGTACTTC.

The chain carries TRBV5-1 and TRBJ2-2; no clear D. The CDR3 has 14 amino acids. Trimming stripped 1 base from V and 0 bases from J, with 4 bases between. CDR1 is SGHRS and CDR2 is YFSETQ in the germline V gene. CDR3 in amino acids: CASSLTANTGELFF. CDR3 DNA: TGCGCCAGCAGCTTGACTGCGAACACCGGGGAGCTGTTTTTT. Together with reference TRBV5-1 and TRBJ2-2, the CDR3 gives the full variable domain: KAGVTQTPRYLIKTRGQQVTLSCSPISGHRSVSWYQQTPGQGLQFLFEYFSETQRNKGNFPGRFSGRQFSNSRSEMNVSTLELGDSALYLCASSLTANTGELFFGEGSRLTVL.

The rearrangement joins TRBV18 to TRBJ1-1; no clear D. The CDR3 length is 16 residues. Trimming cost V 2 bases and J 2 bases, with 15 bases left between them. In germline, CDR1 is KGHSH, CDR2 LQKENI. The CDR3 sequence: CASSPFSAGDNTEAFF. DNA for the CDR3: TGTGCCAGCTCACCATTTTCAGCGGGAGACAACACTGAAGCTTTCTTT.